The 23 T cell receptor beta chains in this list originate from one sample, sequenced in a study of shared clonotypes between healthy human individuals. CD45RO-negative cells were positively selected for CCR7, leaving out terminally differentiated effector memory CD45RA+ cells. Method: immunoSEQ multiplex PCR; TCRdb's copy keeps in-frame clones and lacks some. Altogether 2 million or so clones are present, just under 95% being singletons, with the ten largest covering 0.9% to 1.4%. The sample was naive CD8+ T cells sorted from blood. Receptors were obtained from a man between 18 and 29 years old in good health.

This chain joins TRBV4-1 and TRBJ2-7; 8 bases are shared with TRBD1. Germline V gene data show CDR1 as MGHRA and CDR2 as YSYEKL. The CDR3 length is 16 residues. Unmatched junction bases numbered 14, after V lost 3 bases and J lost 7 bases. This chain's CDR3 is CASSQSESQGGGEQYF. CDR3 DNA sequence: TGCGCCAGCAGCCAGAGCGAATCACAGGGGGGCGGGGAGCAGTACTTC.

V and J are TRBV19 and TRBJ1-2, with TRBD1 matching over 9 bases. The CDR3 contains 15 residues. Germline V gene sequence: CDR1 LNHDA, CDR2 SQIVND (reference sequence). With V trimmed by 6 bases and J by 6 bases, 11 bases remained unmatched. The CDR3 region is CASSPGQGLEDGYTF. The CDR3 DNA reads TGTGCCAGTAGCCCGGGACAGGGATTGGAAGATGGCTACACCTTC. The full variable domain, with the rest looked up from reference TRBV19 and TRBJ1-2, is DGGITQSPKYLFRKEGQNVTLSCEQNLNHDAMYWYRQDPGQGLRLIYYSQIVNDFQKGDIAEGYSVSREKKESFPLTVTSAQKNPTAFYLCASSPGQGLEDGYTFGSGTRLTVV.

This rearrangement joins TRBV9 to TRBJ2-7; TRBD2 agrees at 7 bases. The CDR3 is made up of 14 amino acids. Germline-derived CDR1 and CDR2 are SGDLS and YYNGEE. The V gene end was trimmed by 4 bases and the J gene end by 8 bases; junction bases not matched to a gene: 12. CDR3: CASSRGAGDPKQYF. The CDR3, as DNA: TGTGCCAGCAGCCGAGGGGCGGGAGATCCCAAGCAGTACTTC.

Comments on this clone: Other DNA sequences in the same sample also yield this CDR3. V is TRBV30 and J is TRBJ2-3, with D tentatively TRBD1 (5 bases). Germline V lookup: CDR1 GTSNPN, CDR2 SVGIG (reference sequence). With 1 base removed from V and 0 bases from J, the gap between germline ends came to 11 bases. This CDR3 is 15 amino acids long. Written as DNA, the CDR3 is TGTGCCTGGAGTGGGGGCGGATCTAGCACAGATACGCAGTATTTT. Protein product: CAWSGGGSSTDTQYF.

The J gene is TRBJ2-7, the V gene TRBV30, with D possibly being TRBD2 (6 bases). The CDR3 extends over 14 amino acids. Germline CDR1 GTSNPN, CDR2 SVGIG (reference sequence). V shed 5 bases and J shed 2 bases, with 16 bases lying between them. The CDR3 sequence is CAWSGIGTPYEQYF. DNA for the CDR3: TGTGCCTGGTCTGGCATCGGGACTCCCTACGAGCAGTACTTC.

The CDR3 DNA reads as TGTGCCAGCGGGGTTATAGCGAGGAGCCGTCGAGGTCCAGAGACCCAGTACTTC. Translating gives CASGVIARSRRGPETQYF. This sequence joins TRBV27 and TRBJ2-5; perhaps TRBD2 as D (5 bases). The CDR3 is 18 amino acids. Trimming pared 8 bases from V and 4 bases from J, leaving 29 bases between. CDR1 is MNHEY, CDR2 SMNVEV, per germline (reference sequence).

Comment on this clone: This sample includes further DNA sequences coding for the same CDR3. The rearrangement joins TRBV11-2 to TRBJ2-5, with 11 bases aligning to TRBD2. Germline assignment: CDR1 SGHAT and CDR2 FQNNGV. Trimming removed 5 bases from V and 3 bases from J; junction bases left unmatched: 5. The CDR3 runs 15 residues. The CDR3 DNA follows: TGTGCCAGCAGCCCCCTGACTAGCGGGGAAGAGACCCAGTACTTC. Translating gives CASSPLTSGEETQYF.

CDR3 in amino acids: CASSVGLAGEETQYF. CDR3 coding DNA: TGTGCCAGCAGTGTTGGACTAGCGGGAGAAGAGACCCAGTACTTC. The chain has TRBV2 and TRBJ2-5; TRBD2 aligns across 13 bases. V was pared by 4 bases and J by 3 bases, with 2 bases of the junction left unmatched. Germline V lookup: CDR1 SNHLY, CDR2 FYNNEI. The CDR3 runs to 15 residues.

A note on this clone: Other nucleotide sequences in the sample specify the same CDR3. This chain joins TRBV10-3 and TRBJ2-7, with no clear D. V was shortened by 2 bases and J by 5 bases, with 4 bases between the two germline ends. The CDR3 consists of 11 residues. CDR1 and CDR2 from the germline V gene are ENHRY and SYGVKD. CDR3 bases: TGTGCCATCAGTGAGGGAAACGAGCAGTACTTC. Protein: CAISEGNEQYF.

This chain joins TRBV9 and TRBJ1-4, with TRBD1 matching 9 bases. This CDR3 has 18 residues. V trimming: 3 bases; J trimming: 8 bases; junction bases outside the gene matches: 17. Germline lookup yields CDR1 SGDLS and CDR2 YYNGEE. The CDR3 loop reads CASSEGWDRDPLGEKLFF. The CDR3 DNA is TGTGCCAGCAGCGAGGGATGGGACAGGGACCCTTTAGGAGAAAAACTGTTTTTT.

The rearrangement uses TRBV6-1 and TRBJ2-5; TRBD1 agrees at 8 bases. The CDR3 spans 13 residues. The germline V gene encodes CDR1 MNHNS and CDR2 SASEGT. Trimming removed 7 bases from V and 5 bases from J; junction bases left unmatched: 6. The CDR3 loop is CASTPGQGETQYF. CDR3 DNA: TGTGCCAGCACCCCAGGACAGGGTGAGACCCAGTACTTC.

The CDR3 loop reads CASSQGIAGSYEQYF. CDR3 DNA sequence: TGTGCCAGCAGCCAAGGGATAGCGGGATCCTACGAGCAGTACTTC. V gene TRBV14 combines with J gene TRBJ2-7, with 8 nucleotides matching TRBD2. The J segment lost 1 base and the V segment lost 1 base, leaving 3 bases of the junction unmatched. The CDR3 contains 15 residues. Germline V gene sequence: CDR1 SGHDN, CDR2 FVKESK.

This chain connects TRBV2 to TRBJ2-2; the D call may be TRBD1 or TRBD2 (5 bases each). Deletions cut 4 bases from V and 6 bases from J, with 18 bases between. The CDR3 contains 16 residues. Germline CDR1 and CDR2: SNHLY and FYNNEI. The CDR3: CASSVGAGSGAGELFF. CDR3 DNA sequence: TGTGCCAGCAGTGTTGGGGCAGGGAGTGGTGCCGGGGAGCTGTTTTTT. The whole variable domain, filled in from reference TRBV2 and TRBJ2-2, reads EPEVTQTPSHQVTQMGQEVILRCVPISNHLYFYWYRQILGQKVEFLVSFYNNEISEKSEIFDDQFSVERPDGSNFTLKIRSTKLEDSAMYFCASSVGAGSGAGELFFGEGSRLTVL.

The DNA of the CDR3 is TGCGCCAGCAGCCGAGTAGCGGGGGGGCGGTACGAGCAGTACTTC. This translates into CASSRVAGGRYEQYF. V gene TRBV4-1 combines with J gene TRBJ2-7, with TRBD2 matching over 11 bases. The CDR3 contains 15 residues. In germline, CDR1 is MGHRA, CDR2 YSYEKL. The V and J ends lost 4 bases and 4 bases, in that order; junction bases with no gene match: 6.

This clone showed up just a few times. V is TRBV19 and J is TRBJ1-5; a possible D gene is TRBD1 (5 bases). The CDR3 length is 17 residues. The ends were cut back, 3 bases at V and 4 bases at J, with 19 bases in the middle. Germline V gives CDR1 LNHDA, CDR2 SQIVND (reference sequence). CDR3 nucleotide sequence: TGTGCCAGTAGTATCAAGGCCAAGGGGCGGGTAAATCAGCCCCAGCATTTT. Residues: CASSIKAKGRVNQPQHF.

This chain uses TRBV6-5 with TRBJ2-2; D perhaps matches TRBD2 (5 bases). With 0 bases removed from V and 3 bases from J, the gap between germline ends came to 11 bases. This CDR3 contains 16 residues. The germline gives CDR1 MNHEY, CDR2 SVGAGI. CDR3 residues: CASSYSPEDDTGELFF. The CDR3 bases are TGTGCCAGCAGTTACTCCCCGGAGGACGACACCGGGGAGCTGTTTTTT.

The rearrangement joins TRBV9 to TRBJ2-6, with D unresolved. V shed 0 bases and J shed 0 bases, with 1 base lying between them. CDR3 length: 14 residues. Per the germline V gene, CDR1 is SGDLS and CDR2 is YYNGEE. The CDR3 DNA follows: TGTGCCAGCAGCGTAGCCTCTGGGGCCAACGTCCTGACTTTC. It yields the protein CASSVASGANVLTF. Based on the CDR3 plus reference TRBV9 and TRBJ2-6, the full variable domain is DSGVTQTPKHLITATGQRVTLRCSPRSGDLSVYWYQQSLDQGLQFLIQYYNGEERAKGNILERFSAQQFPDLHSELNLSSLELGDSALYFCASSVASGANVLTFGAGSRLTVL.

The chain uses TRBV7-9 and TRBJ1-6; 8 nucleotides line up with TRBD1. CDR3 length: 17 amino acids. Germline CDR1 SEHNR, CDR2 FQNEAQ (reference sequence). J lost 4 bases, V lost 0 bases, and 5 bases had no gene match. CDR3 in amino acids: CASSLAPGGSYNSPLHF. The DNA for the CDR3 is TGTGCCAGCAGCTTAGCCCCAGGGGGCTCTTATAATTCACCCCTCCACTTT.

CDR3 residues: CASSFQHPGETQYF. The CDR3 DNA reads TGTGCCAGCAGCTTCCAGCACCCGGGAGAGACCCAGTACTTC. The chain employs TRBV7-2 and TRBJ2-5; D gene uncertain. V lost 3 bases and J lost 4, with 12 bases in between. The CDR3 has 14 amino acids. Germline CDR1 reads SGHTA; CDR2 reads FQGNSA.

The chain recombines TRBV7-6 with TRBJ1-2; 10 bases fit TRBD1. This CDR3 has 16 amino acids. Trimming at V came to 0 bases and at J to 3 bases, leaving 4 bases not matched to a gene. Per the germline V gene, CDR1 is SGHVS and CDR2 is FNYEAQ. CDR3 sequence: CASSLAGQGGDYGYTF. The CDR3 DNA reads TGTGCCAGCAGCTTAGCCGGACAGGGGGGGGACTATGGCTACACCTTC.

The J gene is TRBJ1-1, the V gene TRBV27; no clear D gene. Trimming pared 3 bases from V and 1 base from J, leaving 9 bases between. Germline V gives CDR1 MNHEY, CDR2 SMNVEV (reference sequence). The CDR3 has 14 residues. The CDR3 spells CASSFSQANTEAFF. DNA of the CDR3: TGTGCCAGCAGTTTTAGCCAGGCGAACACTGAAGCTTTCTTT.

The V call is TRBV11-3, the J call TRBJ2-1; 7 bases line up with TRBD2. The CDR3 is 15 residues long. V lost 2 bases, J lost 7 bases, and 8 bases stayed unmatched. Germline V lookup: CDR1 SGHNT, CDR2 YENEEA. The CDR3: CASSLTSGKENEQFF. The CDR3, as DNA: TGTGCCAGCAGCTTAACCAGCGGGAAGGAAAATGAGCAGTTCTTC.

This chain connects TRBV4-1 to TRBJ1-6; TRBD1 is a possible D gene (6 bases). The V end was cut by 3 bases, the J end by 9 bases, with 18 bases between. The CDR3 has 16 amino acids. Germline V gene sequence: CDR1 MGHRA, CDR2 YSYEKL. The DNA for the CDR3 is TGCGCCAGCAGCCAGCCCGGGACACCCTGGGGTTCACCCCTCCACTTT. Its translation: CASSQPGTPWGSPLHF.